This note documents a single TCR beta chain sequence. TCRdb's table, derived via immunoSEQ multiplex PCR, lists solely in-frame clones and lacks some. The sample records 850,000 to 1,200,000 clones, around 76% being singletons. The data were taken from a study of shared clonotypes between healthy human individuals. The CDR3 has 16 residues. Trimming stripped 5 bases from V and 6 bases from J, with 23 bases between. The V gene's germline CDR1 is MDHEN and CDR2 SYDVKM. V gene TRBV28 combines with J gene TRBJ2-7; D could derive from TRBD1 or TRBD2 (5 bases each). Sequenced material: memory CD4+ T cells sorted from blood. As to subset: CD45RA-negative fraction. This sequence originates from a man younger than 30 in good health. This CDR3 reads CASSRPGGQAVPEQYF. In nucleotides, the CDR3 is TGTGCCAGCAGTCGCCCTGGGGGTCAGGCGGTCCCCGAGCAGTACTTC.